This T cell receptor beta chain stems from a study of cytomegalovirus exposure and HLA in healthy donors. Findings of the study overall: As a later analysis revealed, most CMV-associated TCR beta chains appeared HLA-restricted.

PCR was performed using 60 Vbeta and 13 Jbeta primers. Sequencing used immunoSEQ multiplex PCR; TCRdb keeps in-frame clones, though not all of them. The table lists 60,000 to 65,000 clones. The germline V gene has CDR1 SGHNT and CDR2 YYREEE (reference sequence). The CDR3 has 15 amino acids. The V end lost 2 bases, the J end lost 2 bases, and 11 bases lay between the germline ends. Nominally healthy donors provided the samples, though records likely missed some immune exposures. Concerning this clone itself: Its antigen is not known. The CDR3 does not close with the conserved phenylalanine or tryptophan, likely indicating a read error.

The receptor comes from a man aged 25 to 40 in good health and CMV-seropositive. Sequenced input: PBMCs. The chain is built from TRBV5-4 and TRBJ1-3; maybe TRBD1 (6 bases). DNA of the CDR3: TGTGCCAGCAGCTTCGGGGGGCCGGCTGGAAACACCATATATCTT. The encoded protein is CASSFGGPAGNTIYL.